This T cell receptor (beta chain) appears in the sequencing data of a study of T cells in Graves' hyperthyroidism and ophthalmopathy. Findings and caveats of the study: Clonotypes that were expanded in thyroid above 0.001 mostly appeared in blood too.

A remark on this clonotype: What it binds is not known.

The TCR beta CDR3 regions underwent amplification using RNA transcripts as the source. The HTBI primer set drove a first-round RT-PCR of the TCR CDR3. MiXCR, run by TCRdb on the multiplex PCR reads, gives a single entry per CDR3 protein. The sample includes about 400,000 distinct CDR3 sequences, roughly 25% of them seen just once. This TCR derives from a man aged 50-59 years with Graves' hyperthyroidism. Sequenced material: blood.

CDR3 amino acids: CASSWTTYEQYF. The CDR3, as DNA: TGTGCCAGCAGTTGGACTACCTACGAGCAGTACTTC. The chain couples TRBV12-3 or TRBV12-4 to TRBJ2-7, with D possibly being TRBD2 (6 bases). The CDR3 runs 12 residues. V gave up 4 bases and J gave up 2 bases, with 6 bases separating them.